Presented here are 10 T cell receptor beta chains from one specimen sequenced in a study of cytomegalovirus exposure and HLA in healthy donors. The PCR employed 60 Vbeta primers together with 13 Jbeta primers. Clones were sequenced by immunoSEQ multiplex PCR, and TCRdb holds only the in-frame ones, with some missing. The profile shows roughly 100,000 clones, 75% to 85% of them singletons. Sequencing used PBMCs. These TCRs come from a man aged 18 to 30 in good health and CMV-seronegative.

The chain employs TRBV7-2 and TRBJ2-1; tentative D call: TRBD2 (5 bases). V dropped 5 bases and J dropped 8 bases, with 16 bases sitting between them. CDR1 and CDR2 (germline): SGHTA, FQGNSA. The CDR3 totals 14 residues. The CDR3 DNA reads TGTGCCAGCAGCCCACGGACTTTCGACGATGAGCAGTTCTTC. Protein product: CASSPRTFDDEQFF. The variable domain in full, with the rest retrieved from reference TRBV7-2 and TRBJ2-1, is GAGVSQSPSNKVTEKGKDVELRCDPISGHTALYWYRQSLGQGLEFLIYFQGNSAPDKSGLPSDRFSAERTGGSVSTLTIQRTQQEDSAVYLCASSPRTFDDEQFFGPGTRLTVL.

This sequence joins TRBV30 and TRBJ1-5; D unresolved. The CDR3 spans 13 residues. Trimming shortened V by 3 bases and J by 5 bases, and 11 bases separated the two germline ends. Germline CDR1 is GTSNPN and CDR2 is SVGIG (reference sequence). The CDR3 is CAWSVQSYQPQHF. The CDR3 DNA sequence: TGTGCCTGGAGCGTACAGTCCTATCAGCCCCAGCATTTT.

The chain joins TRBV7-8 to TRBJ2-3, with no clear D. Germline V gene data show CDR1 as SGHVS and CDR2 as FQNEAQ. This CDR3 is 15 amino acids long. The V end lost 5 bases, the J end lost 0 bases, and 12 bases lay between the germline ends. In nucleotides, the CDR3 is TGTGCCAGCAGCCCGTCGGGTGGTAGCACAGATACGCAGTATTTT. This translates into CASSPSGGSTDTQYF.

This chain links TRBV4-2 with TRBJ2-2; 7 bases align to TRBD2. Germline CDR1 reads LGHNA; CDR2 reads YNFKEQ. The J segment lost 5 bases and the V segment lost 1 base, leaving 4 bases of the junction unmatched. The CDR3 has 15 amino acids. The CDR3 region is CASSQGTSGTGELFF. The DNA of the CDR3 is TGTGCCAGCAGCCAAGGGACTAGTGGGACCGGGGAGCTGTTTTTT.

The V and J genes are TRBV6-5 and TRBJ1-2; 9 bases match TRBD1. The CDR3 sequence is 13 residues long. The germline CDR1 and CDR2 sequences are MNHEY and SVGAGI. Trimming took 5 bases from V and 6 from J; bases not matched to a gene: 4. CDR3 in amino acids: CASSPWTGDGYTF. CDR3 in DNA: TGTGCCAGCAGTCCGTGGACAGGGGATGGCTACACCTTC.

With respect to this clone: The same CDR3 is also encoded by other DNA sequences in this sample. The gene calls are TRBV30 and TRBJ2-7; 7 nucleotides match TRBD2. The CDR3 has 12 residues. Germline V CDR1 and CDR2: GTSNPN, SVGIG (reference sequence). Unmatched junction bases numbered 0, after V lost 1 base and J lost 3 bases. The CDR3 loop is CAWSAGGYEQYF. The CDR3 nucleotides read TGTGCCTGGAGTGCGGGGGGCTACGAGCAGTACTTC.

The V call is TRBV10-3, the J call TRBJ2-3; D is ambiguous. There are 13 residues in the CDR3. V lost 6 bases and J lost 6, with 13 bases in between. Per germline, CDR1 ENHRY and CDR2 SYGVKD. As DNA, the CDR3 is TGTGCCATCAGGGGCACCAATGCTGATACGCAGTATTTT. Translation gives CAIRGTNADTQYF.

This clone was counted only a few times. The CDR3 region has the DNA TGTGCCAGCAGCTCGCCGACTAGCGGTCGGCAGTTCTTC. Amino acids: CASSSPTSGRQFF. The chain couples TRBV7-3 to TRBJ2-1; TRBD2 aligns across 9 bases. The CDR3 has 13 residues. With 4 bases clipped from V and 12 bases from J, the junction kept 7 bases outside the gene matches. Germline V CDR1 and CDR2: SGHTA, FQGTGA.

This sequence joins TRBV5-1 and TRBJ2-7, with D possibly TRBD1 on 5 matching bases. Per germline, CDR1 SGHRS and CDR2 YFSETQ. Trimming removed 1 base at V and 7 bases at J, with 12 bases between. CDR3 length: 13 residues. Here the CDR3 reads CASSLLGAKEQYF. The CDR3 nucleotides are TGCGCCAGCAGCTTGTTAGGGGCGAAGGAGCAGTACTTC.

This clone was recorded once. This chain connects TRBV28 to TRBJ1-2; 9 nucleotides line up with TRBD1. The CDR3 is 14 residues long. Trimming cost V 7 bases and J 8 bases; bases outside gene matches: 11. Germline CDR1 and CDR2: MDHEN and SYDVKM. The CDR3 DNA follows: TGTGCCAGCACCATGTGGGACAGGGAATCCGGCTACACCTTC. Its protein product is CASTMWDRESGYTF.